This TCR beta chain was retrieved from a study of blood T cell repertoires in COVID-19. Overall study context: From T cells, B-cell-depleted T cells, or PBMCs came the material, which was cDNA or gDNA.

The germline V gene has CDR1 SQVTM and CDR2 ANQGSEA. V trimming: 3 bases; J trimming: 4 bases; junction bases outside the gene matches: 7. The length of the CDR3 is 15 residues. Assay: immunoSEQ multiplex PCR; the TCRdb copy retains only in-frame clones and omits some. This table holds roughly 110,000 clones, over 60% found once. The chain has TRBV29-1 and TRBJ2-5, with 11 bases aligning to TRBD2. This TCR was recovered from a man aged 80 or over with COVID-19, enrolled during active disease. The specimen was peripheral blood. The CDR3 DNA reads TGCAGCGTTGACCCCCCCGGACTAGCGGGAGAGACCCAGTACTTC. Its protein is CSVDPPGLAGETQYF.